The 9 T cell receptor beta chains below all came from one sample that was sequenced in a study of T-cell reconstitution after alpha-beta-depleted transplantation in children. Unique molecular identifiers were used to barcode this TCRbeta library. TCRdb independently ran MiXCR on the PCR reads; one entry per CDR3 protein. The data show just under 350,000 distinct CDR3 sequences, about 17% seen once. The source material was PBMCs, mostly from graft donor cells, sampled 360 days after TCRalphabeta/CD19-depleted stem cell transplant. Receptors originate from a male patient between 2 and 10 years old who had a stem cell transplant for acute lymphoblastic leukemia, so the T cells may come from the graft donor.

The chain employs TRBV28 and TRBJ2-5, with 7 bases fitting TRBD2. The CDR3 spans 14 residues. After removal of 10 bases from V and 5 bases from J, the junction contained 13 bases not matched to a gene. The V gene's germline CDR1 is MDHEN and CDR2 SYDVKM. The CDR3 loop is CATNWGGSGETQYF. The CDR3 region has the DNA TGTGCCACCAATTGGGGGGGGAGTGGGGAGACCCAGTACTTC.

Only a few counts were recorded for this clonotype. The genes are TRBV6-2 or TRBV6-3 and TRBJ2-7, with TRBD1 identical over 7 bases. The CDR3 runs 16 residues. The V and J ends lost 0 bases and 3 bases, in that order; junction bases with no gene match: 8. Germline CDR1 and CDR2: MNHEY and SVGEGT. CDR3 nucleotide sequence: TGTGCCAGCAGTTACTCGACGGACAGGAGATACTACGAGCAGTACTTC. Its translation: CASSYSTDRRYYEQYF.

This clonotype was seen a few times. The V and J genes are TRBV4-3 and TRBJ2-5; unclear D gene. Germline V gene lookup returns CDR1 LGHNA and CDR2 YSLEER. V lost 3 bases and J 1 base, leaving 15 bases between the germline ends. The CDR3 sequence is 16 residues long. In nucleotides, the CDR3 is TGCGCCAGCAGCCATGACTTTCCGGACCTCCAAGAGACCCAGTACTTC. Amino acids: CASSHDFPDLQETQYF.

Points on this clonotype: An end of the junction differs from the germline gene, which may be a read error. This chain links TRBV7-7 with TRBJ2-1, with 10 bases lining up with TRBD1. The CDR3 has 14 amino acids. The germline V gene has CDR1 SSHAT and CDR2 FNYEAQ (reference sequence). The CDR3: CASSAGTGELEQFF. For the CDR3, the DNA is TGTGCTAGCAGCGCCGGGACAGGGGAATTGGAGCAGTTCTTC.

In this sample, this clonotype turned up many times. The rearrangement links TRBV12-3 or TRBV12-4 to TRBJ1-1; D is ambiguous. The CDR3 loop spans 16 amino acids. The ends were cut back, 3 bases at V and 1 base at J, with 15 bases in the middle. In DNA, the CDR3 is TGTGCCAGCAGTTTCGGCCCGCGGGGTACGAACACTGAAGCTTTCTTT. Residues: CASSFGPRGTNTEAFF.

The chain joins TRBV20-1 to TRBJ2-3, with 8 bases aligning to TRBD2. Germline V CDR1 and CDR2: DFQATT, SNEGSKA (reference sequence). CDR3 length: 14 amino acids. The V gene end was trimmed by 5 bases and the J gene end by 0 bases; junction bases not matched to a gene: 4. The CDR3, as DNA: TGCAGTGCTGCCAGCGGGAGAAGCACAGATACGCAGTATTTT. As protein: CSAASGRSTDTQYF.

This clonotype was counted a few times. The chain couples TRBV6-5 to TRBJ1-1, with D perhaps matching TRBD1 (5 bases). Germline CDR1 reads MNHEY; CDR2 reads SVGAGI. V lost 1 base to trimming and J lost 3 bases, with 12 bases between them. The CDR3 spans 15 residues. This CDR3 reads CASSYLNRQHTEAFF. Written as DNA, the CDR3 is TGTGCCAGCAGTTACTTGAACAGGCAGCACACTGAAGCTTTCTTT.

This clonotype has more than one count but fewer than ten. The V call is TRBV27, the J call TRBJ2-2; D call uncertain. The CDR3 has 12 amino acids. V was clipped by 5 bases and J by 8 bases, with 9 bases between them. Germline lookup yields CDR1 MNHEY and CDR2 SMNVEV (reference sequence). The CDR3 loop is CASSHRLGELFF. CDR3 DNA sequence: TGTGCCAGCAGTCACCGGCTTGGGGAGCTGTTTTTT.

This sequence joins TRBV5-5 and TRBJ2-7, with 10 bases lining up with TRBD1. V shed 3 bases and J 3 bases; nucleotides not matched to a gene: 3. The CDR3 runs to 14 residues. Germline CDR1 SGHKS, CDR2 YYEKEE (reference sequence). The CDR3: CASSWTGGVYEQYF. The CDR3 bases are TGTGCCAGCAGCTGGACAGGGGGAGTCTACGAGCAGTACTTC.